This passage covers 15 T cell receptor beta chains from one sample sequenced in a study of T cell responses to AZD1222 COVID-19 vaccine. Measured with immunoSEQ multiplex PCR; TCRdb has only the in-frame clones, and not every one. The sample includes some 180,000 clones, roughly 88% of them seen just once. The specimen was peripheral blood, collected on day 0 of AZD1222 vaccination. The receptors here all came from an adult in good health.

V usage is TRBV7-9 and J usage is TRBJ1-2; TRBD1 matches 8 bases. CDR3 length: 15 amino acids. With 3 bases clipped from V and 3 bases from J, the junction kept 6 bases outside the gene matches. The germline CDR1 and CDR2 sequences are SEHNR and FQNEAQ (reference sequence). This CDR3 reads CASSFSDRAHYGYTF. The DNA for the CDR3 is TGTGCCAGCAGCTTCTCGGACAGGGCGCACTATGGCTACACCTTC.

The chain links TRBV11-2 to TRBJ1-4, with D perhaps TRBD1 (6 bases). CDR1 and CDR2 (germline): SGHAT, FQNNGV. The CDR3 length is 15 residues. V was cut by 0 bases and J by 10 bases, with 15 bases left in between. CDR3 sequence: CASSLETGWAAKLFF. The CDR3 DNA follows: TGTGCCAGCAGCTTAGAGACAGGTTGGGCAGCAAAACTGTTTTTT.

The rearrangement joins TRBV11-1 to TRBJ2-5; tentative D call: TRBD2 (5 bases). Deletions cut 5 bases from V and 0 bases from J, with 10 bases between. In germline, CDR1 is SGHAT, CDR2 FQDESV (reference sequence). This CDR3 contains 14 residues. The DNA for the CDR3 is TGTGCCAGCAGCGAGGTCGGGAACCAAGAGACCCAGTACTTC. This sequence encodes CASSEVGNQETQYF.

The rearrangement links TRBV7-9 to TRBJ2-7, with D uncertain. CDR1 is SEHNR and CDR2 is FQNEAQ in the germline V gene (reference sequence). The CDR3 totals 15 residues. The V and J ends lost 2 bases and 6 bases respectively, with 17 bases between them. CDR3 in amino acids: CASSLIEASFSEQYF. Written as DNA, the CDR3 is TGTGCCAGCAGCTTAATTGAAGCAAGTTTTAGCGAGCAGTACTTC.

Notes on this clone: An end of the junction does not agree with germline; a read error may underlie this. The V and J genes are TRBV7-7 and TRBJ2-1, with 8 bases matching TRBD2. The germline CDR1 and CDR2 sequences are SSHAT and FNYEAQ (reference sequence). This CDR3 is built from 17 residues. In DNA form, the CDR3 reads TGTGCTAGCAGCTTAAGGGTCGCGGGACTAGGGGAAGGTGAGCAGTTCTTC. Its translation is CASSLRVAGLGEGEQFF.

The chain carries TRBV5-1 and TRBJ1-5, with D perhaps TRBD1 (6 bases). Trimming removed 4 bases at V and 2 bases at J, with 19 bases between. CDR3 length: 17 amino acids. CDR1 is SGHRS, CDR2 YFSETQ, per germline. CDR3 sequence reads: CASSPQGGGGRNQPQHF. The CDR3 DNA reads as TGCGCCAGCAGCCCACAGGGAGGGGGGGGGCGCAATCAGCCCCAGCATTTT.

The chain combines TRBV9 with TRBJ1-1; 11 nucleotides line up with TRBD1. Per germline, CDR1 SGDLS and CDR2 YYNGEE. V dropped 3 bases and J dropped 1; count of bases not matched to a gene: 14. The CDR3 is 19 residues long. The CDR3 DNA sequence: TGTGCCAGCAGCGAGGCCCCCCGGGACAGGGGGTTTTCGAACACTGAAGCTTTCTTT. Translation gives CASSEAPRDRGFSNTEAFF.

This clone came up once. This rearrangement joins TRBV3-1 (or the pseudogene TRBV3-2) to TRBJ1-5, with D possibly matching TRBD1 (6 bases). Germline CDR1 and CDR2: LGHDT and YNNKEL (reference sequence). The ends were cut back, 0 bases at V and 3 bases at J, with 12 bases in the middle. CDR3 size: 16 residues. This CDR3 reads CASSQDGGGNNQPQHF. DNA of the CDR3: TGTGCCAGCAGCCAAGATGGAGGGGGAAACAATCAGCCCCAGCATTTT.

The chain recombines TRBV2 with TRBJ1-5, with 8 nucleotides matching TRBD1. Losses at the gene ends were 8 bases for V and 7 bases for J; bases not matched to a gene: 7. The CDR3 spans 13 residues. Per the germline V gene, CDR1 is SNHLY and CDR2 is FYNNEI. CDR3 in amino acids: CASGGTGDQPQHF. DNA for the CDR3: TGTGCCAGCGGAGGGACAGGTGACCAGCCCCAGCATTTT. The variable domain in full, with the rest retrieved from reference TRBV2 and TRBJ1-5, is EPEVTQTPSHQVTQMGQEVILRCVPISNHLYFYWYRQILGQKVEFLVSFYNNEISEKSEIFDDQFSVERPDGSNFTLKIRSTKLEDSAMYFCASGGTGDQPQHFGDGTRLSIL.

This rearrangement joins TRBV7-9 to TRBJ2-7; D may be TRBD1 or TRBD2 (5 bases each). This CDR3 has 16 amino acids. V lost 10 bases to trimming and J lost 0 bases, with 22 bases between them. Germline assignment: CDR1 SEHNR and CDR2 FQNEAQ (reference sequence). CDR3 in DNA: TGTGCCACCTCGGGGCGAAATAACACCTTCTCCTACGAGCAGTACTTC. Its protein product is CATSGRNNTFSYEQYF.

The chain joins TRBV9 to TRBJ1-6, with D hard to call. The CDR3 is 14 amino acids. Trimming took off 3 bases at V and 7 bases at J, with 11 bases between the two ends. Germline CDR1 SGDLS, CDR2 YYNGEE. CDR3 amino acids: CASSAVGKNSPLHF. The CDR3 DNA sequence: TGTGCCAGCAGCGCAGTAGGAAAGAATTCACCCCTCCACTTT. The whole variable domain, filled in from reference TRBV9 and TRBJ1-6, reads DSGVTQTPKHLITATGQRVTLRCSPRSGDLSVYWYQQSLDQGLQFLIQYYNGEERAKGNILERFSAQQFPDLHSELNLSSLELGDSALYFCASSAVGKNSPLHFGNGTRLTVT.

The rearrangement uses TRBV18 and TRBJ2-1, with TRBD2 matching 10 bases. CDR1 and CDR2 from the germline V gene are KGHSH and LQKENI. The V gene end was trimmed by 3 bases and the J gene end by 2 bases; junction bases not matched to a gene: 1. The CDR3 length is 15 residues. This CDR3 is CASSPGLAAYNEQFF. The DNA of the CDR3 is TGTGCCAGCTCACCTGGACTAGCGGCCTACAATGAGCAGTTCTTC.

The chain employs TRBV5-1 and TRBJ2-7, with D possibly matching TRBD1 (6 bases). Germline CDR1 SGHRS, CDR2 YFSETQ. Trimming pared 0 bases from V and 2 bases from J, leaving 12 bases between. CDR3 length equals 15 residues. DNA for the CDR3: TGCGCCAGCAGCTTGGAGCCGGACAGCCCCTACGAGCAGTACTTC. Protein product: CASSLEPDSPYEQYF. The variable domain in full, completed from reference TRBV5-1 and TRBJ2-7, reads KAGVTQTPRYLIKTRGQQVTLSCSPISGHRSVSWYQQTPGQGLQFLFEYFSETQRNKGNFPGRFSGRQFSNSRSEMNVSTLELGDSALYLCASSLEPDSPYEQYFGPGTRLTVT.

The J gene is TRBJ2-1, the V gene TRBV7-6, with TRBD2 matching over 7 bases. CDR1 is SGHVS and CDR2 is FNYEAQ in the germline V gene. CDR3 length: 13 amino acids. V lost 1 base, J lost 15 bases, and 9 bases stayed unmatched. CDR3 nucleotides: TGTGCCAGCAGCTTAGGCCATCGGGGGGAGGGGTTCTTC. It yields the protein CASSLGHRGEGFF.

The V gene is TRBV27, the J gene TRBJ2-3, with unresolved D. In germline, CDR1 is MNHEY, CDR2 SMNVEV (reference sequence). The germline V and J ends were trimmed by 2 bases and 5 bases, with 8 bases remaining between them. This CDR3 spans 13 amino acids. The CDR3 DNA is TGTGCCAGCAGTTTAAGTGGCGGAGATACGCAGTATTTT. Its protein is CASSLSGGDTQYF.